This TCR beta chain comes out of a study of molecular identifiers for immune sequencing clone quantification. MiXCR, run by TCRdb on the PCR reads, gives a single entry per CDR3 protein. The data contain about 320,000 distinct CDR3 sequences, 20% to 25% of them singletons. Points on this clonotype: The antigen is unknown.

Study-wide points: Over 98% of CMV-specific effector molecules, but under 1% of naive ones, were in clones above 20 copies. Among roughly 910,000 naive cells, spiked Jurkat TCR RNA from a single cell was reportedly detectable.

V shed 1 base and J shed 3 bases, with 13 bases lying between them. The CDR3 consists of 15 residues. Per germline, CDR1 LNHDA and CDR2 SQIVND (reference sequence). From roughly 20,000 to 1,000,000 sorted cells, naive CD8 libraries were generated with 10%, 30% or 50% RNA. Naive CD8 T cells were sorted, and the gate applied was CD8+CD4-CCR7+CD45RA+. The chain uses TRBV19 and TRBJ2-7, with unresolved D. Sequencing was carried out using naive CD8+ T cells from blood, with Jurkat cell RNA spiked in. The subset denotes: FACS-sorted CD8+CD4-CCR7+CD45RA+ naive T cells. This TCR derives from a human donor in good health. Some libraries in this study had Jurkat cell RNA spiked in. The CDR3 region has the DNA TGTGCCAGTAGTATAGCCCTCGAGCCGATCTACGAGCAGTACTTC. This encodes CASSIALEPIYEQYF.